Below are 22 T cell receptor beta chains sequenced from a single sample in a study of cytomegalovirus exposure and HLA in healthy donors. 60 Vbeta and 13 Jbeta primers were used in PCR. Using immunoSEQ multiplex PCR, the repertoire was profiled, and TCRdb retains in-frame clones only, with some absent. This table has about 120,000 clones, 75% appearing once. The sequenced sample was PBMCs. The receptors shown here come from a woman aged 40 to 50 in good health and CMV-seropositive.

V gene TRBV2 combines with J gene TRBJ1-2; D gene uncertain. The ends were cut back, 6 bases at V and 5 bases at J, with 22 bases in the middle. The CDR3 totals 16 residues. Germline CDR1 reads SNHLY; CDR2 reads FYNNEI. CDR3 amino acids: CASRAPTGVGPYGYTF. CDR3 bases: TGTGCCAGCAGGGCTCCGACTGGAGTAGGCCCTTATGGCTACACCTTC.

The chain combines TRBV6-5 with TRBJ1-2; 9 bases match TRBD1. V was clipped by 4 bases and J by 5 bases; unmatched bases: 5. The CDR3 extends over 14 amino acids. Germline V gene sequence: CDR1 MNHEY, CDR2 SVGAGI. CDR3 loop: CASSSPDRGYGYTF. CDR3 in DNA: TGTGCCAGCAGTTCCCCGGACAGGGGTTATGGCTACACCTTC.

In its sample, this clone was seen once. The V gene is TRBV4-3, the J gene TRBJ2-3; TRBD2 matches 10 bases. The CDR3 covers 17 residues. Germline V lookup: CDR1 LGHNA, CDR2 YSLEER. V was pared by 0 bases and J by 5 bases, with 8 bases of the junction left unmatched. This CDR3 is CASSQEGAGGPGDTQYF. CDR3 bases: TGCGCCAGCAGCCAAGAGGGAGCGGGGGGGCCCGGAGATACGCAGTATTTT.

The rearrangement joins TRBV29-1 to TRBJ1-1; D gene unclear. Germline loops: CDR1 SQVTM, CDR2 ANQGSEA. V was shortened by 6 bases and J by 2 bases, with 7 bases between the two germline ends. The CDR3 consists of 11 residues. CDR3 loop: CSVITNTEAFF. The CDR3 DNA reads TGCAGCGTCATTACAAACACTGAAGCTTTCTTT.

Of note for this clone: The sample contains more than one DNA sequence encoding this CDR3. The V gene is TRBV19, the J gene TRBJ1-5; 8 bases fit TRBD1. The length of the CDR3 is 14 residues. The ends lost 2 bases at V and 7 bases at J; junction bases unmatched: 4. Germline loops: CDR1 LNHDA, CDR2 SQIVND (reference sequence). In DNA, the CDR3 is TGTGCCAGTAGTATACAGGGGGCTGGGCAGCCCCAGCATTTT. Translated: CASSIQGAGQPQHF.

The chain joins TRBV7-2 to TRBJ1-1, with D unclear. The CDR3 loop spans 13 amino acids. V was trimmed by 2 bases and J by 9 bases, leaving 13 bases between them. Germline CDR1 is SGHTA and CDR2 is FQGNSA. The chain's CDR3 is CASSLSLVMQAFF. CDR3 bases: TGTGCCAGCAGCTTATCGTTAGTTATGCAAGCTTTCTTT.

The V gene is TRBV7-3, the J gene TRBJ2-2; D gene unclear. V lost 4 bases to trimming and J lost 6 bases, with 6 bases between them. Per the germline V gene, CDR1 is SGHTA and CDR2 is FQGTGA. This CDR3 is built from 12 residues. Here the CDR3 reads CASSSPAGELFF. CDR3 sequence (DNA): TGTGCCAGCAGCTCTCCGGCCGGGGAGCTGTTTTTT.

The chain employs TRBV13 and TRBJ2-6, with 8 bases matching TRBD1. The V segment lost 5 bases and the J segment 4 bases; nucleotides outside the gene matches: 4. The CDR3 has 15 amino acids. The germline V gene encodes CDR1 PRHDT and CDR2 FYEKMQ (reference sequence). CDR3 loop: CASSPRGPGANVLTF. The CDR3 coding sequence is TGTGCCAGCAGCCCCAGGGGGCCCGGGGCCAACGTCCTGACTTTC.

V gene TRBV6-1 combines with J gene TRBJ2-2; tentatively, D is TRBD1 (6 bases). Germline V CDR1 and CDR2: MNHNS, SASEGT. V lost 3 bases and J 5 bases, leaving 16 bases between the germline ends. The CDR3 consists of 16 residues. The CDR3 sequence is CASSDGQRFTTGELFF. DNA of the CDR3: TGTGCCAGCAGTGACGGACAGAGATTCACTACCGGGGAGCTGTTTTTT.

The chain recombines TRBV7-9 with TRBJ1-1; D unresolved. V gave up 1 base and J gave up 3 bases, with 9 bases separating them. The CDR3 spans 14 residues. Germline CDR1 and CDR2: SEHNR and FQNEAQ (reference sequence). This chain's CDR3 is CASSLDGVYTEAFF. In DNA, the CDR3 is TGTGCCAGCAGCTTAGACGGGGTATACACTGAAGCTTTCTTT.

V usage is TRBV19 and J usage is TRBJ1-2; no clear D gene. Per the germline V gene, CDR1 is LNHDA and CDR2 is SQIVND (reference sequence). This CDR3 has 11 amino acids. With 6 bases removed from V and 4 bases from J, the gap between germline ends came to 6 bases. Here the CDR3 reads CASRYGYGYTF. CDR3 coding DNA: TGTGCCAGTAGGTACGGCTATGGCTACACCTTC.

V usage is TRBV5-1 and J usage is TRBJ1-2, with TRBD1 matching over 8 bases. The length of the CDR3 is 15 residues. Germline CDR1 is SGHRS and CDR2 is YFSETQ. The J segment lost 2 bases and the V segment lost 1 base, leaving 4 bases of the junction unmatched. CDR3 in amino acids: CASSLMTGVNYGYTF. The CDR3 nucleotides read TGCGCCAGCAGCTTGATGACAGGGGTGAACTATGGCTACACCTTC.

The chain uses TRBV12-5 and TRBJ2-2; D remains unclear. The CDR3 totals 12 residues. V was pared by 10 bases and J by 3 bases, with 9 bases between. CDR1 LGHNT and CDR2 FRNRAP come from the germline V gene. For the CDR3, the DNA is TGTGCTAAAATCGGGTACACCGGGGAGCTGTTTTTT. It is translated as CAKIGYTGELFF.

The chain combines TRBV7-2 with TRBJ1-1, with 7 positions matching TRBD1. The CDR3 covers 14 residues. Germline CDR1 is SGHTA and CDR2 is FQGNSA. The V and J ends lost 1 base and 8 bases, in that order; junction bases with no gene match: 7. CDR3: CASSLGGWTGEAFF. CDR3 coding DNA: TGTGCCAGCAGCTTAGGGGGTTGGACAGGAGAAGCTTTCTTT.

The chain has TRBV30 and TRBJ1-5; TRBD1 matches 10 bases. The CDR3 contains 15 residues. Germline V gene lookup returns CDR1 GTSNPN and CDR2 SVGIG (reference sequence). V gave up 2 bases and J gave up 3 bases; unmatched junction bases: 4. CDR3 protein: CAWSTGQGNNQPQHF. The CDR3 bases are TGTGCCTGGAGTACGGGACAGGGGAACAATCAGCCCCAGCATTTT. Drawing the rest from reference TRBV30 and TRBJ1-5, the complete variable domain is SQTIHQWPATLVQPVGSPLSLECTVEGTSNPNLYWYRQAAGRGLQLLFYSVGIGQISSEVPQNLSASRPQDRQFILSSKKLLLSDSGFYLCAWSTGQGNNQPQHFGDGTRLSIL.

This rearrangement joins TRBV7-2 to TRBJ1-1; the D is unclear. Trimming pared 7 bases from V and 4 bases from J, leaving 19 bases between. Germline V CDR1 and CDR2: SGHTA, FQGNSA. The CDR3 length is 15 residues. The CDR3 loop is CASTPQSRVGTEAFF. The CDR3 nucleotides read TGTGCCAGCACCCCCCAGTCGAGGGTTGGCACTGAAGCTTTCTTT.

V gene TRBV6-1 combines with J gene TRBJ1-1; 8 bases align to TRBD1. Germline V gives CDR1 MNHNS, CDR2 SASEGT. This CDR3 has 14 amino acids. J gave up 0 bases and V 9 bases, and 6 bases lay outside the gene matches. The CDR3 DNA is TGTGCCAGTAAACCCAGGGGGCTGAACACTGAAGCTTTCTTT. It specifies CASKPRGLNTEAFF.

In DNA form, the CDR3 reads TGCGCCAGCAGCTTGGAGGCAGACTTAGCAACTAATGAAAAACTGTTTTTT. Translating it yields CASSLEADLATNEKLFF. The chain joins TRBV5-1 to TRBJ1-4; no firm D call. The V gene lost 0 bases and the J gene lost 0 bases, with 12 bases spanning the gap. The length of the CDR3 is 17 residues. CDR1 is SGHRS, CDR2 YFSETQ, per germline.

In this sample, this clone turned up a few times. The CDR3, as DNA: TGTGCCACCAGCACCAGACAGGGGAGGTATGAAAAACTGTTTTTT. Its protein is CATSTRQGRYEKLFF. The rearrangement joins TRBV15 to TRBJ1-4; TRBD1 matches 8 bases. CDR1 and CDR2 (germline): LNHNV, YYDKDF (reference sequence). V shed 4 bases and J 6 bases; nucleotides not matched to a gene: 7. The CDR3 contains 15 residues.

The chain is built from TRBV7-9 and TRBJ1-5; 7 bases line up with TRBD1. Germline CDR1 and CDR2: SEHNR and FQNEAQ (reference sequence). The CDR3 is 14 residues long. Losses at the gene ends were 5 bases for V and 7 bases for J; bases not matched to a gene: 8. The CDR3 is CASSGDRVRQPQHF. Written as DNA, the CDR3 is TGTGCCAGCAGCGGCGACAGGGTTCGGCAGCCCCAGCATTTT.

V is TRBV6-5 and J is TRBJ2-7; TRBD2 aligns across 11 bases. CDR1 MNHEY and CDR2 SVGAGI come from the germline V gene. With 5 bases clipped from V and 0 bases from J, the junction kept 0 bases outside the gene matches. The CDR3 length is 14 residues. CDR3 in amino acids: CASSTSGSSYEQYF. The CDR3 bases are TGTGCCAGCAGTACTAGCGGGAGCTCCTACGAGCAGTACTTC.

This clone appeared a single time. Mismatch with germline at one junction end may stem from a read error. As DNA, the CDR3 is TGTGCCACCAGCCGAGAGCGGAGGTCCTACGAGCAGTACTTC. Its translation: CATSRERRSYEQYF. The rearrangement uses TRBV15 and TRBJ2-7, with D possibly matching TRBD2 (5 bases). CDR3 length: 14 residues. Per the germline V gene, CDR1 is LNHNV and CDR2 is YYDKDF (reference sequence).